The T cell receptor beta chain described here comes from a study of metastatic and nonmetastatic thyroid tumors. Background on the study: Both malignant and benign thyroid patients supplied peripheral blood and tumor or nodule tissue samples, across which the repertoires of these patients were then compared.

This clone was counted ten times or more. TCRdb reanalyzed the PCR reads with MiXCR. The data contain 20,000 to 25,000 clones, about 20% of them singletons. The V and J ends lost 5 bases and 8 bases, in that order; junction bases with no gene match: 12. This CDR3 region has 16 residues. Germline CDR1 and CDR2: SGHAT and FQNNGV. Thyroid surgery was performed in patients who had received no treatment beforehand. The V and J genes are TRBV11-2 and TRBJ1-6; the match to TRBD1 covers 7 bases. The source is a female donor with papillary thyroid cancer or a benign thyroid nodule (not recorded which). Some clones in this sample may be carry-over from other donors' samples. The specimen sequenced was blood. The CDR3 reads CASSQHVSRGDSPLHF. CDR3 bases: TGTGCCAGCAGCCAGCACGTTAGCAGGGGGGATTCACCCCTCCACTTT.